This T cell receptor beta chain is drawn from a study of cytomegalovirus exposure and HLA in healthy donors. Across the whole study: Out of roughly 200 million T cells, an earlier analysis found roughly 110 million unique TCR beta sequences in total.

The study ran its PCR with 60 Vbeta and 13 Jbeta primers. This table comes from immunoSEQ multiplex PCR, and its TCRdb copy is limited to in-frame clones, with some not included. The table includes roughly 150,000 clones, roughly 85% detected once. Comments on this clone: Antigen specificity is unknown.

In germline, CDR1 is MRHNA, CDR2 SNTAGT. The CDR3 loop spans 14 amino acids. V lost 0 bases, J lost 5 bases, and 7 bases lay in between. Regarding the study as a whole: One variant, a missense change in DCLRE1C, was linked in a later analysis to TCR beta V- and J-gene trimming. For most TCR beta V segments, an earlier analysis put the productive rate at about 90% or about 30% of the time.

This TCR derives from a boy aged 2-15 years in good health and CMV-seronegative. The chain joins TRBV6-4 to TRBJ2-2; the D gene is possibly TRBD2 (5 bases). The sample consisted of PBMCs. The CDR3 DNA follows: TGTGCCAGCAGTGACTCCCCGGGGACCGGGGAGCTGTTTTTT. This encodes CASSDSPGTGELFF.